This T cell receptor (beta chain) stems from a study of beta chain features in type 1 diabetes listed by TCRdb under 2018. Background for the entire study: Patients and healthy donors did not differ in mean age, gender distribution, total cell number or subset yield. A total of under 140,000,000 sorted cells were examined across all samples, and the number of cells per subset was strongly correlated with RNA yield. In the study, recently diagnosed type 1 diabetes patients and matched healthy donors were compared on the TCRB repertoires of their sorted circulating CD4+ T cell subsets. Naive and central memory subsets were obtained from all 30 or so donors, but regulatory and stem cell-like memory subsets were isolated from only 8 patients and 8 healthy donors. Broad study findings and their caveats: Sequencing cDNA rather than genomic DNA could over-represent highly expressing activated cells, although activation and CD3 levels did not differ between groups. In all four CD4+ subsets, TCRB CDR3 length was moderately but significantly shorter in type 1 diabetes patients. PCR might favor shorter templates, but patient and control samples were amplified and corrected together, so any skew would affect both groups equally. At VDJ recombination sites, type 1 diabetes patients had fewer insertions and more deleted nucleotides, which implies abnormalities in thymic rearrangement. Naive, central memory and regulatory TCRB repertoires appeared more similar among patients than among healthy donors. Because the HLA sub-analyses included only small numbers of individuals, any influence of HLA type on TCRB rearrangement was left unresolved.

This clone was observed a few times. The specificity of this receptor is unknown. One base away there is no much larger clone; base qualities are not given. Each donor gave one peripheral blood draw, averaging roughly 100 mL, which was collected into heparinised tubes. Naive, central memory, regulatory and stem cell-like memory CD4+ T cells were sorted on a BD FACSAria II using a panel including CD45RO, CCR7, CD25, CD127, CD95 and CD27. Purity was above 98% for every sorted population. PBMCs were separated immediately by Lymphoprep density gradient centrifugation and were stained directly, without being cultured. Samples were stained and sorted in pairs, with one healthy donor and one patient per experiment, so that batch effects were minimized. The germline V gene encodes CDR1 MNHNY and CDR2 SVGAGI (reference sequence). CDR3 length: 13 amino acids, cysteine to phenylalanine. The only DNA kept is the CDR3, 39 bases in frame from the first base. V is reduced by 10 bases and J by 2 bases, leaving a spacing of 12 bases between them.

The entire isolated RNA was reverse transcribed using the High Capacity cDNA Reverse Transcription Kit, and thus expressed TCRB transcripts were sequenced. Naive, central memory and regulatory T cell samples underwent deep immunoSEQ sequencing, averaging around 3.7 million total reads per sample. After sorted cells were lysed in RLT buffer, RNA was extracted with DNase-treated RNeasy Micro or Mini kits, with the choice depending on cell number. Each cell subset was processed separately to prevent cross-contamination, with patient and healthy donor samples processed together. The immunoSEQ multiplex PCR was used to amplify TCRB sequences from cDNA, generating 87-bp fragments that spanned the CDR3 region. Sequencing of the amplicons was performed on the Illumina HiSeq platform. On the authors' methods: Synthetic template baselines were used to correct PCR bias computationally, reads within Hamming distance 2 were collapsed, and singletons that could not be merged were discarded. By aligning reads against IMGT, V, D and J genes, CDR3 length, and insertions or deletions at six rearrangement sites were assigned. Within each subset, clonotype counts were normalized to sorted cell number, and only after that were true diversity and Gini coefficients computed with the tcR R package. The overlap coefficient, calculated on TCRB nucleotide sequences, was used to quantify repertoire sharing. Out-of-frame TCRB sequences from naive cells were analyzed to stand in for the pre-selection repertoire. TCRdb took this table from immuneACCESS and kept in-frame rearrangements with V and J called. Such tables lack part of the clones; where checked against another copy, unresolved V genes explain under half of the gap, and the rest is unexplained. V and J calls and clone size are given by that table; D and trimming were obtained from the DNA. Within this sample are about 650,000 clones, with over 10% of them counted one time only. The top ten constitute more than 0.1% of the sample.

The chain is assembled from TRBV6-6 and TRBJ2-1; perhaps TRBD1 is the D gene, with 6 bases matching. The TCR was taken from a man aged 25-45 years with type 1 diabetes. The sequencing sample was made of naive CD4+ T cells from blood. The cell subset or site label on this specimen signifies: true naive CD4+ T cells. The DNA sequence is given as TGTGCCACCGGATCAGGGGCCTACAATGAGCAGTTCTTC. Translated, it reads CATGSGAYNEQFF.